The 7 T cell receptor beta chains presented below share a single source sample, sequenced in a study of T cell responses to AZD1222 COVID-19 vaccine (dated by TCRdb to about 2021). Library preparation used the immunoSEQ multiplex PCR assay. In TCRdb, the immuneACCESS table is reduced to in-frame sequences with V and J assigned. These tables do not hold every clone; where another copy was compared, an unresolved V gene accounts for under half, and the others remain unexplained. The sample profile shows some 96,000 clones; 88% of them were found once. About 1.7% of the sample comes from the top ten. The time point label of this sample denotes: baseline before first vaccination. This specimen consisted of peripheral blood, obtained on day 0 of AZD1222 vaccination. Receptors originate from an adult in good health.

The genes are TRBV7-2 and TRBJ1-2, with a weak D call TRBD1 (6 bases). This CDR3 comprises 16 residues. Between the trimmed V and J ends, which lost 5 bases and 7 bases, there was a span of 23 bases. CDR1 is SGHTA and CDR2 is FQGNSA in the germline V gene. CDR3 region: CASSLTTGLPTSGYTF. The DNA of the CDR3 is TGTGCCAGCAGCCTAACGACAGGTTTACCCACCAGTGGCTACACCTTC.

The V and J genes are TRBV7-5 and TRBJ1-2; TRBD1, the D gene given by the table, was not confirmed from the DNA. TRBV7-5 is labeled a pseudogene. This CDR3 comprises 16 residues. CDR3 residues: CARSLALVTGIYGYTF. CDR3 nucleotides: TGTGCCAGAAGCTTAGCGTTGGTAACAGGAATCTATGGCTACACCTTC.

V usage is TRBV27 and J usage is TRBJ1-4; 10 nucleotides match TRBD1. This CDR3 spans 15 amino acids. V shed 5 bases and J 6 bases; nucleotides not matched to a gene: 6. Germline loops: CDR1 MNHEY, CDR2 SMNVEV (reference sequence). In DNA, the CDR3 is TGTGCCAGCAGTCTCCGACAGGGGGCTTATGAAAAACTGTTTTTT. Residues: CASSLRQGAYEKLFF.

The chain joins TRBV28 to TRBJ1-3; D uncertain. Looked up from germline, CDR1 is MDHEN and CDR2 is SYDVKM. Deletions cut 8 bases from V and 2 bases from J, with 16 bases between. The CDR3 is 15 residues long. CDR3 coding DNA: TGTGCCAGCGTTACGGGCGGGGAGGCTGGAAACACCATATATTTT. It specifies CASVTGGEAGNTIYF.

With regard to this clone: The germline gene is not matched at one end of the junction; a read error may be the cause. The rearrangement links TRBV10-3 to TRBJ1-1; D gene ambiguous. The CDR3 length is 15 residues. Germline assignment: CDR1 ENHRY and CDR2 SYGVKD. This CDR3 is CAISPGNWSNTETFF. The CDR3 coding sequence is TGTGCCATCAGTCCCGGGAATTGGTCGAACACTGAAACTTTCTTT.

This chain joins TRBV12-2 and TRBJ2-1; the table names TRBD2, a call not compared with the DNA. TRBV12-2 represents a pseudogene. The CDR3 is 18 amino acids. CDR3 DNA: TGTGCAAGTCGCCATACTAGCGGGAGGGGAAGCTCCTACAATGAGCAGTTCTTC. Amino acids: CASRHTSGRGSSYNEQFF.

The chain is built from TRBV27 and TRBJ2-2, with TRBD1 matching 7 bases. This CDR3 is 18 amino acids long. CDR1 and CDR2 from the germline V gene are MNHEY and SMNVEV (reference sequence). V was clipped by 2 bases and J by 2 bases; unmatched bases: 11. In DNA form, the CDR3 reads TGTGCCAGCAGTTTAGAGGTTAGACAGGGACGAAACACCGGGGAGCTGTTTTTT. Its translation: CASSLEVRQGRNTGELFF.